Given below is one TCR beta chain in context. Original methodology: From reference gene primer amplification, estimates of nucleated cell counts were derived. Using immunoSEQ multiplex PCR, the repertoire was profiled, and TCRdb retains in-frame clones only, with some absent. The V and J calls and the clone size are those of that table, but D and trimming were determined from the DNA. The sample consists of fewer than 85,000 clones, about 80% of them appearing once. These data belong to a study of blood T cell repertoires in COVID-19. Study background: COVID-19 samples collected from the United States, Italy and Spain covered acute and convalescent phases. Sample material is recorded as cDNA or gDNA derived from T cells, B-cell-depleted T cells, or PBMCs.

Seattle's enrolled individuals joined amid active infection and were then monitored longitudinally. This receptor was identified in a young man with COVID-19, enrolled during active disease. Specimen: peripheral blood.

CDR3 loop: CASSVGPGNTGELFF. The CDR3 DNA is TGTGCCAGCAGCGTAGGGCCGGGAAACACCGGGGAGCTGTTTTTT. The V gene is TRBV9, the J gene TRBJ2-2, with D possibly TRBD2 on 5 matching bases. The CDR3 has 15 residues. With 0 bases removed from V and 2 bases from J, the gap between germline ends came to 8 bases. The germline gives CDR1 SGDLS, CDR2 YYNGEE.